The next 15 T cell receptor beta chains were all read from a single sample in a study of blood T cell repertoires in COVID-19 (dated by TCRdb to the early 2020s). Libraries were built with the immunoSEQ multiplex PCR assay. Drawn from immuneACCESS, this table holds only the in-frame rearrangements with V and J called that TCRdb kept. Clones are partly lost; checked studies trace under half to an unresolved V gene and leave the rest unexplained. For this sample the table gives roughly 250,000 clones, of which about 83% were detected only once. The ten largest clones take up approximately 5.7% of the sample. What was sequenced was peripheral blood. These receptors all come from a human donor in a cohort sampled during active COVID-19.

This clone was observed a single time. The chain uses TRBV28 and TRBJ2-7; 9 bases line up with TRBD2. The germline gives CDR1 MDHEN, CDR2 SYDVKM. CDR3 size: 14 residues. With 6 bases clipped from V and 4 bases from J, the junction kept 7 bases outside the gene matches. CDR3 loop: CASRTSGRRYEQYF. CDR3 DNA: TGTGCCAGCAGGACGAGCGGGAGGCGGTACGAGCAGTACTTC.

The chain recombines TRBV25-1 with TRBJ2-5; a weak D match, TRBD1 (5 bases). Germline V gene lookup returns CDR1 MGHDK and CDR2 SYGVNS. CDR3 length equals 16 residues. Trimming stripped 3 bases from V and 3 bases from J, with 17 bases between. The CDR3 DNA is TGTGCCAGCAGTGACCCTTCGGACACTTACAAAGAGACCCAGTACTTC. Its translation is CASSDPSDTYKETQYF.

The J gene is TRBJ2-7, the V gene TRBV5-5; D possibly corresponds to TRBD1 (5 bases). The V and J ends lost 2 bases and 3 bases respectively, with 15 bases between them. The germline V gene has CDR1 SGHKS and CDR2 YYEKEE (reference sequence). The CDR3 is 15 amino acids. The CDR3 DNA follows: TGTGCCAGCAGCTTTAGGGGCCAGATCTTCTACGAGCAGTACTTC. It specifies CASSFRGQIFYEQYF. Supplemented by reference TRBV5-5 and TRBJ2-7, the full variable domain reads DAGVTQSPTHLIKTRGQQVTLRCSPISGHKSVSWYQQVLGQGPQFIFQYYEKEERGRGNFPDRFSARQFPNYSSELNVNALLLGDSALYLCASSFRGQIFYEQYFGPGTRLTVT.

The rearrangement uses TRBV11-3 and TRBJ2-7; 10 nucleotides align to TRBD1. The V gene's germline CDR1 is SGHNT and CDR2 YENEEA. The CDR3 has 15 residues. Trimming cost V 5 bases and J 5 bases; bases outside gene matches: 9. The CDR3 loop reads CASSPGGTGDHEQYF. DNA of the CDR3: TGTGCCAGCAGCCCAGGCGGGACAGGGGACCACGAGCAGTACTTC. Filled out from reference TRBV11-3 and TRBJ2-7, the complete variable domain reads EAGVVQSPRYKIIEKKQPVAFWCNPISGHNTLYWYLQNLGQGPELLIRYENEEAVDDSQLPKDRFSAERLKGVDSTLKIQPAELGDSAVYLCASSPGGTGDHEQYFGPGTRLTVT.

The V and J genes are TRBV18 and TRBJ2-7, with TRBD2 matching 13 bases. The length of the CDR3 is 16 residues. With 3 bases clipped from V and 2 bases from J, the junction kept 4 bases outside the gene matches. Germline V gives CDR1 KGHSH, CDR2 LQKENI. For the CDR3, the DNA is TGTGCCAGCTCACCGCCGGGACTAGCGGGACCCTACGAGCAGTACTTC. Its translation: CASSPPGLAGPYEQYF.

CDR3 bases: TGTGCCAGCAGTAACGAACGGCGGGGTAGTGGCTACACCTTC. Its translation is CASSNERRGSGYTF. This sequence joins TRBV6-5 and TRBJ1-2; D not certain. CDR1 MNHEY and CDR2 SVGAGI come from the germline V gene. The CDR3 contains 14 residues. Trimming removed 5 bases at V and 7 bases at J, with 17 bases between.

The sample holds a few counts of this clone. The chain carries TRBV5-1 and TRBJ1-5; D perhaps matches TRBD1 (5 bases). Germline V gene lookup returns CDR1 SGHRS and CDR2 YFSETQ. The CDR3 is 14 amino acids. V lost 4 bases to trimming and J lost 2 bases, with 10 bases between them. The CDR3: CASSRDSRNQPQHF. DNA of the CDR3: TGCGCCAGCAGCCGGGACTCTCGCAATCAGCCCCAGCATTTT. Drawing the rest from reference TRBV5-1 and TRBJ1-5, the complete variable domain is KAGVTQTPRYLIKTRGQQVTLSCSPISGHRSVSWYQQTPGQGLQFLFEYFSETQRNKGNFPGRFSGRQFSNSRSEMNVSTLELGDSALYLCASSRDSRNQPQHFGDGTRLSIL.

This clone occurred once. V gene TRBV7-2 combines with J gene TRBJ2-7, with 10 bases that match TRBD2. The CDR3 consists of 15 residues. Trimming cost V 4 bases and J 0 bases; bases outside gene matches: 3. Looked up from germline, CDR1 is SGHTA and CDR2 is FQGNSA. This CDR3 is CASSSSSGSSYEQYF. DNA for the CDR3: TGTGCCAGCAGCTCCTCTAGCGGGAGCTCCTACGAGCAGTACTTC.

V gene TRBV6-1 combines with J gene TRBJ1-6; 7 nucleotides line up with TRBD1. The CDR3 is made up of 18 amino acids. The V gene end was trimmed by 4 bases and the J gene end by 4 bases; junction bases not matched to a gene: 13. Germline-derived CDR1 and CDR2 are MNHNS and SASEGT. The chain's CDR3 is CASSGRQGVPGYNSPLHF. CDR3 bases: TGTGCCAGCAGTGGAAGGCAGGGGGTGCCTGGGTATAATTCACCCCTCCACTTT.

The CDR3 reads CASRPSGQNNEQFF. DNA for the CDR3: TGTGCCAGCAGACCGAGCGGGCAAAACAATGAGCAGTTCTTC. The V gene is TRBV3-1 (or the pseudogene TRBV3-2), the J gene TRBJ2-1; D possibly corresponds to TRBD2 (6 bases). Trimming took 6 bases from V and 5 from J, leaving 14 bases between them. Germline loops: CDR1 LGHDT, CDR2 YNNKEL (reference sequence). The CDR3 length is 14 residues.

The V and J genes are TRBV6-5 and TRBJ1-5; D is uncertain. Looked up from germline, CDR1 is MNHEY and CDR2 is SVGAGI. The CDR3 loop spans 14 amino acids. V lost 8 bases and J 0 bases, leaving 11 bases between the germline ends. CDR3 DNA: TGTGCCAGCTCTGAGGCAGATAGCAATCAGCCCCAGCATTTT. Amino acids: CASSEADSNQPQHF.

The chain couples TRBV29-1 to TRBJ1-2, with 8 bases lining up with TRBD1. Trimming cost V 4 bases and J 2 bases; bases outside gene matches: 9. This CDR3 has 15 amino acids. Per germline, CDR1 SQVTM and CDR2 ANQGSEA. CDR3 nucleotide sequence: TGCAGCGTTGGAGCTGGGACAGGATCGAACTATGGCTACACCTTC. Translation: CSVGAGTGSNYGYTF.

The rearrangement joins TRBV12-3 or TRBV12-4 to TRBJ2-3; TRBD1 might be the D (6 bases). The CDR3 loop spans 11 amino acids. V was shortened by 10 bases and J by 4 bases, with 9 bases between the two germline ends. The CDR3: CAISGADTQYF. CDR3 coding DNA: TGTGCCATTTCAGGGGCAGATACGCAGTATTTT.

The chain uses TRBV3-1 (or the pseudogene TRBV3-2) and TRBJ1-2; TRBD1 matches 7 bases. V shed 1 base, J shed 4 bases, and the junction held 3 bases outside the gene matches. Germline-derived CDR1 and CDR2 are LGHDT and YNNKEL (reference sequence). This CDR3 contains 14 residues. CDR3 residues: CASSQGGQIYGYTF. CDR3 coding DNA: TGTGCCAGCAGCCAAGGGGGACAGATCTATGGCTACACCTTC.

The chain recombines TRBV11-2 with TRBJ2-5; D remains unclear. Germline values: CDR1 SGHAT, CDR2 FQNNGV. This CDR3 spans 13 amino acids. Trimming removed 2 bases at V and 4 bases at J, with 8 bases between. CDR3 DNA sequence: TGTGCCAGCAGCTTATCAGCGAGAGAGACCCAGTACTTC. Translation gives CASSLSARETQYF.